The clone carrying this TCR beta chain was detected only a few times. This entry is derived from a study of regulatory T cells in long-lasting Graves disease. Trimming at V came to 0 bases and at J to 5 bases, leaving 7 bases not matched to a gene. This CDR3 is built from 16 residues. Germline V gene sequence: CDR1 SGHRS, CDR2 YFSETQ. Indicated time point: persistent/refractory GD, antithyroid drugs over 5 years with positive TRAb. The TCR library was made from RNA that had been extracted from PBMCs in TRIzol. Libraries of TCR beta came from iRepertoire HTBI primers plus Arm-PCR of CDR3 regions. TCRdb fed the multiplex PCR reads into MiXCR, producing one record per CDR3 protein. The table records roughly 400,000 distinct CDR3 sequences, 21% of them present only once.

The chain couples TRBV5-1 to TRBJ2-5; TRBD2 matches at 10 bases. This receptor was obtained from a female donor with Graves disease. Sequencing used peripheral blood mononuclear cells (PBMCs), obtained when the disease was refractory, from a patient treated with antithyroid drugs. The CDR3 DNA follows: TGCGCCAGCAGCTTGGGGGCTAGCGGGAGAGAGGAGACCCAGTACTTC. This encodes CASSLGASGREETQYF.